Listed below are T cell receptor beta chains from one sample, sequenced in a study of graft-versus-host responses after intestinal transplantation. Assay: immunoSEQ multiplex PCR; the TCRdb copy retains only in-frame clones and omits some. The sample has 40,000 or so clones, 75% to 90% seen once. Sequences were derived from ileum tissue, sampled around 200 days after intestinal transplant. Receptors originate from a human patient who received an intestinal transplant, so some T cells may come from the graft donor. The CDR3 runs from the conserved cysteine through the conserved F or W. Fields, in order: CDR3 protein, CDR3 DNA, D gene, J gene, V gene. D genes are given only for firm matches.

CDR3: CASNPNANLDEQYF; DNA: TGTGCCAGCAACCCGAACGCTAATCTCGACGAGCAGTACTTC; D: .; J: TRBJ2-7; V: TRBV7-9
CDR3: CASSQASGGAYNEQFF; DNA: TGCGCCAGCAGCCAAGCTAGCGGGGGGGCCTACAATGAGCAGTTCTTC; D: TRBD2; J: TRBJ2-1; V: TRBV4-1
CDR3: CASSWQISYEQYF; DNA: TGTGCCAGCAGTTGGCAAATTTCCTACGAGCAGTACTTC; D: .; J: TRBJ2-7; V: TRBV6-5
CDR3: CASSLVTGYDTGELFF; DNA: TGTGCCAGCAGCTTAGTCACAGGGTACGACACCGGGGAGCTGTTTTTT; D: .; J: TRBJ2-2; V: TRBV7-9
CDR3: CASSQTSGRAGEQFF; DNA: TGTGCCAGCAGCCAGACTAGCGGGAGGGCCGGTGAGCAGTTCTTC; D: TRBD2; J: TRBJ2-1; V: TRBV7-9
CDR3: CATSPRPINQPQHF; DNA: TGTGCCACCAGCCCTCGACCGATTAATCAGCCCCAGCATTTT; D: .; J: TRBJ1-5; V: TRBV15
CDR3: CASSYLGGDNEQFF; DNA: TGTGCCAGCAGTTACCTCGGGGGGGACAATGAGCAGTTCTTC; D: TRBD2; J: TRBJ2-1; V: TRBV6-5
CDR3: CASRNALGTENSPLHF; DNA: TGTGCCAGCAGGAACGCGCTCGGGACAGAAAATTCACCCCTCCACTTT; D: TRBD1; J: TRBJ1-6; V: TRBV6-6
CDR3: CASTSGTGDLVEQFF; DNA: TGTGCCAGCACCTCCGGGACAGGGGATTTAGTTGAGCAGTTCTTC; D: TRBD1; J: TRBJ2-1; V: TRBV6-9
CDR3: CASSPRQGADEQYF; DNA: TGTGCCAGCAGCCCCAGACAGGGAGCGGACGAGCAGTACTTC; D: TRBD1; J: TRBJ2-7; V: TRBV7-7